The 20 T cell receptor beta chains listed next were all sequenced from one sample in a study of graft-versus-host responses after intestinal transplantation. Assay: immunoSEQ multiplex PCR; the TCRdb copy retains only in-frame clones and omits some. The table shows around 70,000 clones, with more than 70% occurring only once. These receptors lack a known antigen. Sequencing used unstimulated CD8+ T cells sorted from spleen or lymph node cells, obtained before intestinal transplant. The receptor source for this set is a human donor who received an intestinal transplant.

The chain is built from TRBV27 and TRBJ1-1, with no clear D. The germline V and J ends were trimmed by 2 bases and 5 bases, with 12 bases remaining between them. The CDR3 has 14 amino acids. Per germline, CDR1 MNHEY and CDR2 SMNVEV (reference sequence). The DNA of the CDR3 is TGTGCCAGCAGTTTAGACAACGGTGGAACTGAAGCTTTCTTT. Protein: CASSLDNGGTEAFF.

This chain joins TRBV4-1 and TRBJ1-5; TRBD1 matches at 11 bases. The CDR3 totals 16 residues. Looked up from germline, CDR1 is MGHRA and CDR2 is YSYEKL. With 3 bases clipped from V and 6 bases from J, the junction kept 7 bases outside the gene matches. For the CDR3, the DNA is TGCGCCAGCAGCCACCGGGACAGGGGGGGAGGTCAGCCCCAGCATTTT. Translating it yields CASSHRDRGGGQPQHF.

The chain joins TRBV7-8 to TRBJ1-3, with D maybe TRBD1 (5 bases). Germline CDR1 reads SGHVS; CDR2 reads FQNEAQ. V lost 7 bases and J lost 0, with 13 bases in between. This CDR3 contains 15 residues. CDR3 protein: CASTPTDDSGNTIYF. CDR3 nucleotide sequence: TGTGCCAGCACCCCGACAGACGACTCTGGAAACACCATATATTTT.

The chain recombines TRBV5-1 with TRBJ1-1, with 8 bases lining up with TRBD1. The CDR3 extends over 12 amino acids. Germline CDR1 SGHRS, CDR2 YFSETQ. The V gene end was trimmed by 2 bases and the J gene end by 11 bases; junction bases not matched to a gene: 5. CDR3 loop: CASSFETGDAFF. Here the CDR3 DNA reads TGCGCCAGCAGCTTCGAGACAGGGGACGCTTTCTTT.

This chain connects TRBV4-1 to TRBJ2-7; TRBD2 matches at 7 bases. The CDR3 spans 14 residues. Trimming removed 1 base from V and 3 bases from J; junction bases left unmatched: 3. Germline V gene sequence: CDR1 MGHRA, CDR2 YSYEKL. The CDR3 nucleotides read TGCGCCAGCAGCCAAGGTTCTAGCGGCTACGAGCAGTACTTC. Protein sequence: CASSQGSSGYEQYF.

CDR3 protein: CASRGGNEQFF. DNA for the CDR3: TGTGCCAGCCGGGGGGGAAATGAGCAGTTCTTC. The rearrangement uses TRBV6-1 and TRBJ2-1, with TRBD2 matching 8 bases. V lost 8 bases to trimming and J lost 7 bases; unmatched junction nucleotides: 1. Germline V gives CDR1 MNHNS, CDR2 SASEGT. The length of the CDR3 is 11 residues.

The J gene is TRBJ1-1, the V gene TRBV13, with TRBD1 identical over 7 bases. Trimming at V came to 5 bases and at J to 0 bases, leaving 3 bases not matched to a gene. This CDR3 comprises 14 residues. Per germline, CDR1 PRHDT and CDR2 FYEKMQ (reference sequence). The CDR3: CASSDRALNTEAFF. The CDR3 DNA sequence: TGTGCCAGCAGCGACAGGGCCTTGAACACTGAAGCTTTCTTT. Variable domain in full (rest from reference TRBV13 and TRBJ1-1): AAGVIQSPRHLIKEKRETATLKCYPIPRHDTVYWYQQGPGQDPQFLISFYEKMQSDKGSIPDRFSAQQFSDYHSELNMSSLELGDSALYFCASSDRALNTEAFFGQGTRLTVV.

The chain carries TRBV27 and TRBJ2-1; D is uncertain. Trimming shortened V by 0 bases and J by 3 bases, and 12 bases separated the two germline ends. Germline CDR1 MNHEY, CDR2 SMNVEV (reference sequence). CDR3 size: 16 residues. The CDR3 coding sequence is TGTGCCAGCAGTTTATCGGCTAGATTGATCTACAATGAGCAGTTCTTC. As protein: CASSLSARLIYNEQFF.

This chain connects TRBV6-4 to TRBJ2-1; 10 positions match TRBD2. This CDR3 contains 15 residues. The germline gives CDR1 MRHNA, CDR2 SNTAGT. The V and J ends lost 0 bases and 7 bases, in that order; junction bases with no gene match: 3. CDR3 loop: CASSDSSSGGNEQFF. The CDR3 DNA reads TGTGCCAGCAGTGACTCGTCTAGCGGGGGAAATGAGCAGTTCTTC.

The chain combines TRBV5-1 with TRBJ1-1; a possible D gene is TRBD1 (5 bases). Trimming took off 1 base at V and 5 bases at J, with 12 bases between the two ends. There are 14 residues in the CDR3. Germline CDR1 and CDR2: SGHRS and YFSETQ. The CDR3 sequence is CASSLSGVRTEAFF. CDR3 sequence (DNA): TGCGCCAGCAGCTTGTCGGGGGTTAGGACTGAAGCTTTCTTT.

This clone was seen a single time. This chain connects TRBV7-2 to TRBJ1-6; 8 bases match TRBD1. Per the germline V gene, CDR1 is SGHTA and CDR2 is FQGNSA. V lost 4 bases and J lost 11; bases outside the gene matches: 4. The CDR3 length is 13 residues. CDR3 amino acids: CASSWTGWTPLHF. DNA for the CDR3: TGTGCCAGCAGCTGGACAGGGTGGACACCCCTCCACTTT.

V usage is TRBV18 and J usage is TRBJ1-1, with 7 bases aligning to TRBD1. The germline V gene encodes CDR1 KGHSH and CDR2 LQKENI. With 6 bases clipped from V and 4 bases from J, the junction kept 17 bases outside the gene matches. There are 17 residues in the CDR3. This CDR3 reads CASSPRRKGAWGTEAFF. CDR3 coding DNA: TGTGCCAGCTCCCCCAGGCGGAAGGGGGCGTGGGGCACTGAAGCTTTCTTT.

The chain uses TRBV2 and TRBJ1-4; D gene ambiguous. Looked up from germline, CDR1 is SNHLY and CDR2 is FYNNEI. V lost 1 base, J lost 3 bases, and 9 bases lay in between. The CDR3 has 15 amino acids. The CDR3 DNA is TGTGCCAGCAGTGAAGAGCGGAGGGCTAATGAAAAACTGTTTTTT. Protein product: CASSEERRANEKLFF.

The chain uses TRBV13 and TRBJ2-1; TRBD2 is a possible D gene (6 bases). The CDR3 covers 13 residues. From germline, CDR1 is PRHDT and CDR2 FYEKMQ (reference sequence). Trimming removed 5 bases at V and 9 bases at J, with 14 bases between. The CDR3 DNA is TGTGCCAGCAGCCCCAGACGGGGGAGTGAGCAGTTCTTC. It yields the protein CASSPRRGSEQFF.

V and J are TRBV19 and TRBJ1-1; 10 bases line up with TRBD1. The CDR3 sequence is 15 residues long. Trimming at V came to 5 bases and at J to 4 bases, leaving 7 bases not matched to a gene. Per germline, CDR1 LNHDA and CDR2 SQIVND (reference sequence). CDR3 nucleotides: TGTGCCAGTAGTGCCAGGGGGACAGGGGCCACTGAAGCTTTCTTT. It codes for CASSARGTGATEAFF.

This chain connects TRBV4-2 to TRBJ2-1; 10 bases fit TRBD2. Germline values: CDR1 LGHNA, CDR2 YNFKEQ. The V and J ends lost 0 bases and 5 bases, in that order; junction bases with no gene match: 7. This CDR3 contains 17 residues. CDR3 region: CASSQEEGLAADNEQFF. For the CDR3, the DNA is TGTGCCAGCAGCCAAGAGGAAGGACTAGCGGCAGACAATGAGCAGTTCTTC.

The rearrangement joins TRBV5-1 to TRBJ2-2; 11 bases are shared with TRBD2. J was trimmed by 4 bases and V by 4 bases; bases with no gene match: 9. Germline CDR1 SGHRS, CDR2 YFSETQ. There are 17 residues in the CDR3. CDR3 sequence reads: CASSQTLAGDFTGELFF. The CDR3 bases are TGCGCCAGCAGCCAAACACTAGCGGGGGATTTCACCGGGGAGCTGTTTTTT. Filled out from reference TRBV5-1 and TRBJ2-2, the complete variable domain reads KAGVTQTPRYLIKTRGQQVTLSCSPISGHRSVSWYQQTPGQGLQFLFEYFSETQRNKGNFPGRFSGRQFSNSRSEMNVSTLELGDSALYLCASSQTLAGDFTGELFFGEGSRLTVL.

Of note for this clone: An end of the junction differs from the germline gene, which may be a read error. The chain combines TRBV15 with TRBJ2-1; a weak D match, TRBD2 (6 bases). CDR3 length equals 14 residues. Germline V gene sequence: CDR1 LNHNV, CDR2 YYDKDF (reference sequence). The CDR3 loop is CATSRVRAGTTRIF. CDR3 nucleotides: TGTGCCACCAGCAGAGTCCGGGCGGGGACCACCAGGATCTTC. The full variable domain, completed using reference TRBV15 and TRBJ2-1, is DAMVIQNPRYQVTQFGKPVTLSCSQTLNHNVMYWYQQKSSQAPKLLFHYYDKDFNNEADTPDNFQSRRPNTSFCFLDIRSPGLGDTAMYLCATSRVRAGTTRIFGPGTRLTVL.

The chain employs TRBV28 and TRBJ1-2, with 7 bases aligning to TRBD1. The V and J ends lost 2 bases and 7 bases, in that order; junction bases with no gene match: 13. Germline CDR1 reads MDHEN; CDR2 reads SYDVKM. The CDR3 spans 16 residues. The CDR3 nucleotides read TGTGCCAGCAGTTTAGGGACAGAGCTTTTGGTTGGTGGCTACACCTTC. Protein product: CASSLGTELLVGGYTF.

The chain joins TRBV29-1 to TRBJ2-1, with 10 bases aligning to TRBD2. With 3 bases clipped from V and 0 bases from J, the junction kept 8 bases outside the gene matches. The V gene's germline CDR1 is SQVTM and CDR2 ANQGSEA. This CDR3 is built from 17 residues. The CDR3 reads CSVEGDASGSSYNEQFF. The CDR3 DNA sequence: TGCAGCGTTGAGGGGGACGCTAGCGGGAGCTCCTACAATGAGCAGTTCTTC.